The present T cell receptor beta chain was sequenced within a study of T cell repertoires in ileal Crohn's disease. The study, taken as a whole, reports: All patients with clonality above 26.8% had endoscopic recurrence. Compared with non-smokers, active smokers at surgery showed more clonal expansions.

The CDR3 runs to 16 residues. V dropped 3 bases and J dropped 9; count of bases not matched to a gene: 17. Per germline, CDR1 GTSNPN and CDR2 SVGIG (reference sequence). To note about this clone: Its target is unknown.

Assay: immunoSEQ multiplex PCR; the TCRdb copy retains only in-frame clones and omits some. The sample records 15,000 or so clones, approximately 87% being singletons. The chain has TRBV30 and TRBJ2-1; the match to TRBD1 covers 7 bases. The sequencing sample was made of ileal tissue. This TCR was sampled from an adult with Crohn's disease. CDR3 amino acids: CAWSPSRGLYSGEQFF. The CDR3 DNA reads TGTGCCTGGAGCCCTTCTAGGGGGCTCTACAGTGGTGAGCAGTTCTTC.